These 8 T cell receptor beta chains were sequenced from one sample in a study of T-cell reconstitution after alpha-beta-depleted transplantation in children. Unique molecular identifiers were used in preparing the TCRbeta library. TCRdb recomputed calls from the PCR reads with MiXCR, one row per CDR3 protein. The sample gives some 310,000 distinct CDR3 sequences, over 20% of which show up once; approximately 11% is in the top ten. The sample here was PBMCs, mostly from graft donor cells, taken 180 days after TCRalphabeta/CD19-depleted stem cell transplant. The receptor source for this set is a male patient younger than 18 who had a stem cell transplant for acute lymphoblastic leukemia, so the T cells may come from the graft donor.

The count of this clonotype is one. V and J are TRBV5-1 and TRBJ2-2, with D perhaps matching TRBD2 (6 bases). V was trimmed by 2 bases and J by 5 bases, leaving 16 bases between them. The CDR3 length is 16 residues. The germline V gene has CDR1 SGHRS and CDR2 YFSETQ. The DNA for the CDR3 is TGCGCCAGCAGCTTTTACGCGGGAACTAGGACCGGGGAGCTGTTTTTT. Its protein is CASSFYAGTRTGELFF.

The CDR3 nucleotides read TGTGCCAGCAGCTTAGGGCGGGATACGCAGTATTTT. This gives the protein CASSLGRDTQYF. The V and J genes are TRBV7-9 and TRBJ2-3; no firm D call. The CDR3 consists of 12 residues. Germline V CDR1 and CDR2: SEHNR, FQNEAQ (reference sequence). V lost 1 base, J lost 6 bases, and 5 bases lay in between.

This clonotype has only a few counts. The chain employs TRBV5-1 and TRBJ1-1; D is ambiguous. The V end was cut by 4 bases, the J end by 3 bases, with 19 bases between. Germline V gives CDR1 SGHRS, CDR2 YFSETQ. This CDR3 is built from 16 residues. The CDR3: CASSGSHFLPDTEAFF. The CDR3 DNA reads TGCGCCAGCAGCGGAAGCCATTTTCTACCGGACACTGAAGCTTTCTTT. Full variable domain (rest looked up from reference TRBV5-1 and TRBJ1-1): KAGVTQTPRYLIKTRGQQVTLSCSPISGHRSVSWYQQTPGQGLQFLFEYFSETQRNKGNFPGRFSGRQFSNSRSEMNVSTLELGDSALYLCASSGSHFLPDTEAFFGQGTRLTVV.

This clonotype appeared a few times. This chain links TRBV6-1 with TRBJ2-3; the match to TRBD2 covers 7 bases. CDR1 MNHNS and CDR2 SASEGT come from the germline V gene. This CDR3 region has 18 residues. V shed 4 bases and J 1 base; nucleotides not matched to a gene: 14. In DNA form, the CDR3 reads TGTGCCAGCAGTGGAGCGGGATTAATCTGGAGGGGCACAGATACGCAGTATTTT. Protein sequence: CASSGAGLIWRGTDTQYF.

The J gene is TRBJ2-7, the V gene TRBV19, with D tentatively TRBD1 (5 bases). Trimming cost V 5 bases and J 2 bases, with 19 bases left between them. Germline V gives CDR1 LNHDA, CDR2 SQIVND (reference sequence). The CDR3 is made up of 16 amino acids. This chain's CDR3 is CASSYRFGQGTYEQYF. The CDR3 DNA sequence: TGTGCCAGTAGTTATAGGTTCGGACAAGGGACCTACGAGCAGTACTTC.

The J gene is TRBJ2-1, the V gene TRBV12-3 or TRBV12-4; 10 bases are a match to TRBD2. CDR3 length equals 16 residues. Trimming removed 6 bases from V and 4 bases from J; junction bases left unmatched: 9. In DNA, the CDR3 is TGTGCCAGCAGCAGTAGCGGGAGGCGGCTTTACAATGAGCAGTTCTTC. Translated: CASSSSGRRLYNEQFF.

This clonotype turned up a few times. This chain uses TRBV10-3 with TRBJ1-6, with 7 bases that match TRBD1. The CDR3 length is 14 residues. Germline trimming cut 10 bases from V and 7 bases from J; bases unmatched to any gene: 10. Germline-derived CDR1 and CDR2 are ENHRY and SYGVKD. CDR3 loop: CASTGQGGNSPLHF. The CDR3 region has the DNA TGTGCCAGCACAGGGCAGGGGGGGAATTCACCCCTCCACTTT.

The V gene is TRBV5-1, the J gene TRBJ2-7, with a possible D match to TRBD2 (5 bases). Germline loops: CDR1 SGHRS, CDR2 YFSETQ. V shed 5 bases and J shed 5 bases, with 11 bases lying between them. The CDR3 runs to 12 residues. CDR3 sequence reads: CASSILGNEQYF. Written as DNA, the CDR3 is TGCGCCAGCAGTATCCTCGGGAACGAGCAGTACTTC.